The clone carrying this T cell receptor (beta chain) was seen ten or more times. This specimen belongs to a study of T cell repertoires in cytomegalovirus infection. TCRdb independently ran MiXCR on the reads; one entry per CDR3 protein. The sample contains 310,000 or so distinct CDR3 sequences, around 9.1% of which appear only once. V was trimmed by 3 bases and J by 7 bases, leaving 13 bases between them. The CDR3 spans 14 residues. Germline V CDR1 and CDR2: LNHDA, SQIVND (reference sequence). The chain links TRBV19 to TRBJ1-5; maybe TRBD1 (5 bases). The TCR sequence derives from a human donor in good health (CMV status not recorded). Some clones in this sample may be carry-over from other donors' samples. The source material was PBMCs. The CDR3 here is CASSMAGHRQPQHF. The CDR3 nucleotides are TGTGCCAGTAGTATGGCCGGGCACAGGCAGCCCCAGCATTTT.